This T cell receptor beta chain stems from a study of T-cell memory formation after mild COVID-19. General study findings and limits: Some clones that responded turned up in pre-infection memory, which suggests that cross-reactive memory joined in.

This clonotype was observed a single time. Its target is not known. From the 5' RACE reads, TCRdb called clonotypes with MiXCR, one entry per CDR3 protein. In the table there are 150,000 or so distinct CDR3 sequences, roughly 11% of which are singletons. This receptor was identified in a young man who had mild COVID-19 (a few samples of this study predate the infection). Cell type and time point are not known. Sequenced sample: PBMCs or a T cell subset sorted from them (not recorded which).

The chain's CDR3 is CASSAGQGFGTDTQYF. In DNA, the CDR3 is TGCGCCAGCAGCGCGGGACAGGGTTTCGGCACAGATACGCAGTATTTT. This chain joins TRBV5-1 and TRBJ2-3; 9 bases match TRBD1. The CDR3 has 16 amino acids. Trimming cost V 4 bases and J 1 base; bases outside gene matches: 7. The V gene's germline CDR1 is SGHRS and CDR2 YFSETQ.